The entry below describes one T cell receptor beta chain. No antigen is known for it. A sample-barcoded 5' primer and a J-beta primer mix were used in a second PCR of roughly 6 to 11 cycles. Each cDNA was tagged by a template-switch adaptor containing 12 random nucleotides. Every individual sample yielded 2.5 million or more paired-end reads (each containing CDR3). TCRdb called the 5' RACE reads again in MiXCR, with one record for every CDR3 protein. The profile shows around 1,700,000 distinct CDR3 sequences, 28% of them singletons. These data originate in a study of blood T cells in healthy people across ages. This CDR3 is 15 amino acids long. The germline V gene has CDR1 KGHDR and CDR2 SFDVKD. Trimming cost V 4 bases and J 1 base; bases outside gene matches: 4. Study-wide results and limits: Strong correlation linked observed beta diversity and percent naive T cells. The study found more naive CD4+ cells and higher diversity in long-lived than aged donors.

The source is a woman between 25 and 40 years old in good health. The sample consisted of blood. The chain joins TRBV24-1 to TRBJ2-3, with TRBD1 identical over 7 bases. CDR3 in amino acids: CATSDRTGGTDTQYF. CDR3 nucleotide sequence: TGTGCCACCAGTGACAGGACAGGAGGCACAGATACGCAGTATTTT.